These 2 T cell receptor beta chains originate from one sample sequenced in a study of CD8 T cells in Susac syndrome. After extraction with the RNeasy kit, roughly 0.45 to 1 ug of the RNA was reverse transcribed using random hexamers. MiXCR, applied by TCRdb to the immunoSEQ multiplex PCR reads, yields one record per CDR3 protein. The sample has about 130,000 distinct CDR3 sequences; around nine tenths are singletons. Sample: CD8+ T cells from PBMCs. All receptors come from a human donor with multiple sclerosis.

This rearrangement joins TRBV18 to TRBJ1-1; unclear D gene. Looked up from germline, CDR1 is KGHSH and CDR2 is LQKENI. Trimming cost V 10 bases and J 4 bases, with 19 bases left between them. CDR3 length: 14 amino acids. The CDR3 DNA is TGTGCCACCCCAAGACTGACGGGAGGCACTGAAGCTTTCTTT. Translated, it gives CATPRLTGGTEAFF. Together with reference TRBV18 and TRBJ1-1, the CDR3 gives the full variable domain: NAGVMQNPRHLVRRRGQEARLRCSPMKGHSHVYWYRQLPEEGLKFMVYLQKENIIDESGMPKERFSAEFPKEGPSILRIQQVVRGDSAAYFCATPRLTGGTEAFFGQGTRLTVV.

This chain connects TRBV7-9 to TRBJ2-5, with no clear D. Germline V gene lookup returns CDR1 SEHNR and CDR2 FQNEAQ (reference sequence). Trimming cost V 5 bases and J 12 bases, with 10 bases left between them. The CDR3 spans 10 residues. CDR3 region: CASSPLREYF. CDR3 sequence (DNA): TGTGCCAGCAGCCCACTTCGGGAGTACTTC.